What follows describes a single TCR beta chain. No antigen is known for it. Trimming stripped 7 bases from V and 5 bases from J, with 21 bases between. The CDR3 is 15 residues long. Germline values: CDR1 MNHEY, CDR2 SMNVEV (reference sequence). The PCR ran on 60 Vbeta and 13 Jbeta primers. Generated by immunoSEQ multiplex PCR, the TCRdb table keeps only in-frame clones and is missing some. Among under 65,000 clones listed, less than 85% were seen once. The sample belongs to a study of cytomegalovirus exposure and HLA in healthy donors. Findings of the study overall: For presence/absence analyses, sequencing depth was assumed to be roughly uniform across donors.

The chain is built from TRBV27 and TRBJ2-7; D not certain. This clonotype was obtained from a young woman in good health and CMV-seronegative. Input material: PBMCs. The CDR3 sequence is CASKSVQFSRHEQYF. The CDR3 region has the DNA TGTGCCAGCAAGAGCGTCCAGTTTTCTCGCCACGAGCAGTACTTC.